The 25 T cell receptor beta chains in this list originate from one sample, sequenced in a study of blood T cell repertoires in COVID-19. Generated by immunoSEQ multiplex PCR, the TCRdb table keeps only in-frame clones and is missing some. The profile shows 200,000 or so clones, roughly nine tenths of them singletons. The sample taken for sequencing was peripheral blood. The receptors were gathered from a woman between 70 and 85 years old with acute or convalescent COVID-19.

The chain combines TRBV7-6 with TRBJ1-1; a weak D match, TRBD1 (6 bases). The CDR3 runs 17 residues. Germline CDR1 SGHVS, CDR2 FNYEAQ. The V end was cut by 5 bases, the J end by 1 base, with 20 bases between. The CDR3 DNA reads TGTGCCAGCAGCCCTTGGGGGGGGCCGGCGGGGAACACTGAAGCTTTCTTT. This encodes CASSPWGGPAGNTEAFF.

This rearrangement joins TRBV5-8 to TRBJ2-1, with TRBD2 identical over 10 bases. Germline CDR1 and CDR2: SGHTS and YDEGEE. Trimming at V came to 7 bases and at J to 4 bases, leaving 8 bases not matched to a gene. CDR3 size: 15 residues. The CDR3 here is CASGRAGGVYNEQFF. The CDR3 DNA reads as TGTGCCAGCGGGCGAGCGGGAGGGGTATACAATGAGCAGTTCTTC.

The chain combines TRBV9 with TRBJ1-1, with 7 bases fitting TRBD1. The J segment lost 0 bases and the V segment lost 5 bases, leaving 4 bases of the junction unmatched. CDR1 and CDR2 (germline): SGDLS, YYNGEE. The CDR3 contains 14 residues. CDR3 loop: CASRRDSMNTEAFF. The CDR3 DNA follows: TGTGCCAGCAGGAGGGACAGTATGAACACTGAAGCTTTCTTT.

The V gene is TRBV4-3, the J gene TRBJ2-1; tentative D call: TRBD2 (5 bases). V shed 1 base and J shed 0 bases, with 7 bases lying between them. The CDR3 contains 15 residues. In germline, CDR1 is LGHNA, CDR2 YSLEER. The CDR3 bases are TGCGCCAGCAGCCAAGGCGGGTTCTCCTACAATGAGCAGTTCTTC. The encoded protein is CASSQGGFSYNEQFF.

A few counts support this clone. Distinct nucleotide sequences in the sample also encode this CDR3. V and J are TRBV5-5 and TRBJ2-3, with 11 bases that match TRBD1. Germline-derived CDR1 and CDR2 are SGHKS and YYEKEE (reference sequence). The junction had 6 bases not matched to a gene; V was cut back by 4 bases and J by 2 bases. There are 16 residues in the CDR3. The CDR3 here is CASSPGQGAFTDTQYF. CDR3 DNA: TGTGCCAGCAGCCCCGGACAGGGGGCCTTCACAGATACGCAGTATTTT.

In its sample, this clone was seen a few times. V gene TRBV29-1 combines with J gene TRBJ2-3, with a weak D call TRBD2 (5 bases). Germline values: CDR1 SQVTM, CDR2 ANQGSEA. The CDR3 contains 15 residues. Trimming took 0 bases from V and 1 from J, leaving 11 bases between them. The CDR3 DNA sequence: TGCAGCGTTGAAGATCAACGGCGGGGCACAGATACGCAGTATTTT. Its translation is CSVEDQRRGTDTQYF.

This clone was detected a few times. This chain joins TRBV5-1 and TRBJ1-4; 11 positions match TRBD1. Per germline, CDR1 SGHRS and CDR2 YFSETQ. The CDR3 is made up of 16 amino acids. The junction had 4 bases not matched to a gene; V was cut back by 2 bases and J by 4 bases. CDR3: CASSFGQGAGNEKLFF. In DNA form, the CDR3 reads TGCGCCAGCAGCTTTGGACAGGGGGCGGGTAATGAAAAACTGTTTTTT.

The chain combines TRBV5-4 with TRBJ2-7, with 11 positions matching TRBD2. The junction had 7 bases not matched to a gene; V was cut back by 1 base and J by 4 bases. Germline assignment: CDR1 SGHNT and CDR2 YYREEE (reference sequence). The CDR3 covers 16 residues. The CDR3 sequence is CASSLPLAGGGYEQYF. CDR3 DNA: TGTGCCAGCAGCTTGCCGCTAGCGGGGGGTGGATACGAGCAGTACTTC.

The V gene is TRBV19, the J gene TRBJ1-5; 7 bases are shared with TRBD1. The germline V gene encodes CDR1 LNHDA and CDR2 SQIVND (reference sequence). The CDR3 loop spans 15 amino acids. The J segment lost 0 bases and the V segment lost 5 bases, leaving 4 bases of the junction unmatched. This chain's CDR3 is CASSDRVNSNQPQHF. CDR3 DNA: TGTGCCAGTAGTGACAGGGTTAATAGCAATCAGCCCCAGCATTTT.

This rearrangement joins TRBV9 to TRBJ1-6, with 7 bases that match TRBD1. From germline, CDR1 is SGDLS and CDR2 YYNGEE. With 0 bases clipped from V and 6 bases from J, the junction kept 3 bases outside the gene matches. This CDR3 region has 15 residues. CDR3 sequence reads: CASSVEGQLNSPLHF. The CDR3 DNA is TGTGCCAGCAGCGTAGAGGGACAGCTTAATTCACCCCTCCACTTT.

The rearrangement uses TRBV5-4 and TRBJ2-1; D might be TRBD1 (6 bases). From germline, CDR1 is SGHNT and CDR2 YYREEE (reference sequence). Trimming stripped 4 bases from V and 6 bases from J, with 20 bases between. The CDR3 is 16 amino acids. This CDR3 reads CASSLPTGRGGNEQFF. The CDR3 nucleotides read TGTGCCAGCAGCCTACCGACAGGTCGAGGGGGCAATGAGCAGTTCTTC.

A note on this clone: Other DNA sequences within the sample encode an identical CDR3. The gene calls are TRBV5-4 and TRBJ1-1, with 10 positions matching TRBD1. V lost 4 bases, J lost 1 base, and 1 base stayed unmatched. The CDR3 has 14 amino acids. Germline assignment: CDR1 SGHNT and CDR2 YYREEE (reference sequence). CDR3 region: CASSRDRGNTEAFF. CDR3 nucleotides: TGTGCCAGCAGCCGGGACAGGGGGAACACTGAAGCTTTCTTT.

This chain links TRBV19 with TRBJ1-2; D not certain. V gave up 5 bases and J gave up 4 bases, with 11 bases separating them. The CDR3 has 13 residues. The germline CDR1 and CDR2 sequences are LNHDA and SQIVND (reference sequence). The CDR3 spells CASSPLGGYGYTF. The CDR3 nucleotides are TGTGCCAGTAGTCCACTCGGAGGCTATGGCTACACCTTC.

This clone came up a few times. This sequence joins TRBV28 and TRBJ1-5; D might be TRBD1 (6 bases). The CDR3 totals 18 residues. CDR1 and CDR2 from the germline V gene are MDHEN and SYDVKM. The V end lost 2 bases, the J end lost 0 bases, and 17 bases lay between the germline ends. This CDR3 reads CASSLGKRGGYSNQPQHF. CDR3 bases: TGTGCCAGCAGTTTAGGCAAAAGGGGGGGATATAGCAATCAGCCCCAGCATTTT.

The chain joins TRBV6-5 to TRBJ2-5; tentatively, D is TRBD2 (6 bases). CDR1 and CDR2 (germline): MNHEY, SVGAGI. This CDR3 is 15 amino acids long. Trimming stripped 2 bases from V and 7 bases from J, with 17 bases between. The CDR3 sequence: CASSYPGRGGVTQYF. The CDR3 nucleotides are TGTGCCAGCAGTTACCCCGGACGGGGAGGAGTGACCCAGTACTTC.

CDR3: CASSWGGEGPQHF. CDR3 sequence (DNA): TGTGCCAGCAGTTGGGGGGGAGAAGGGCCCCAGCATTTT. The V call is TRBV12-3 or TRBV12-4, the J call TRBJ1-5; weak D call: TRBD1 (5 bases). Trimming shortened V by 4 bases and J by 9 bases, and 13 bases separated the two germline ends. This CDR3 comprises 13 residues.

The chain carries TRBV19 and TRBJ1-5; 8 nucleotides align to TRBD1. The CDR3 has 16 residues. The V segment lost 4 bases and the J segment 8 bases; nucleotides outside the gene matches: 13. Germline CDR1 and CDR2: LNHDA and SQIVND (reference sequence). The CDR3 DNA reads TGTGCCAGTAGTAGGGGACAGGACGGTATCGTTAAGCCCCAGCATTTT. This encodes CASSRGQDGIVKPQHF.

V gene TRBV5-4 combines with J gene TRBJ2-3, with D tentatively TRBD2 (5 bases). This CDR3 is 17 amino acids long. Deletions cut 5 bases from V and 5 bases from J, with 24 bases between. Germline CDR1 and CDR2: SGHNT and YYREEE (reference sequence). CDR3 sequence: CASSSELERARGDTQYF. In nucleotides, the CDR3 is TGTGCCAGCAGTTCGGAACTAGAGAGGGCACGGGGAGATACGCAGTATTTT.

The chain joins TRBV11-2 to TRBJ2-7; the match to TRBD2 covers 14 bases. Trimming removed 6 bases from V and 3 bases from J; junction bases left unmatched: 4. This CDR3 comprises 15 residues. Germline loops: CDR1 SGHAT, CDR2 FQNNGV. The CDR3: CASRSGLAGGYEQYF. DNA for the CDR3: TGTGCCAGCAGATCAGGACTAGCGGGGGGCTACGAGCAGTACTTC. The entire variable domain, with the rest obtained from reference TRBV11-2 and TRBJ2-7, is as follows: EAGVAQSPRYKIIEKRQSVAFWCNPISGHATLYWYQQILGQGPKLLIQFQNNGVVDDSQLPKDRFSAERLKGVDSTLKIQPAKLEDSAVYLCASRSGLAGGYEQYFGPGTRLTVT.

CDR3 residues: CASSQDLRTDTQYF. CDR3 sequence (DNA): TGTGCCAGCAGCCAAGACCTTCGCACAGATACGCAGTATTTT. This chain uses TRBV4-2 with TRBJ2-3; the D is unclear. Germline loops: CDR1 LGHNA, CDR2 YNFKEQ. The CDR3 runs 14 residues. Trimming removed 0 bases from V and 1 base from J, with 5 bases in between.

The chain links TRBV11-3 to TRBJ2-7; no firm D call. The germline CDR1 and CDR2 sequences are SGHNT and YENEEA. The CDR3 has 13 residues. V was cut by 1 base and J by 1 base, with 5 bases left in between. In nucleotides, the CDR3 is TGTGCCAGCAGCTTAGGCCAGTCCTACGAGCAGTACTTC. This codes for CASSLGQSYEQYF.

V gene TRBV7-8 combines with J gene TRBJ1-5, with 8 bases that match TRBD1. V was clipped by 1 base and J by 11 bases; unmatched bases: 7. The CDR3 runs 14 residues. Germline V gene lookup returns CDR1 SGHVS and CDR2 FQNEAQ. The CDR3 nucleotides read TGTGCCAGCAGCTTAGGACAGGGGATGGAGTCCCAGCATTTT. It specifies CASSLGQGMESQHF.

The J gene is TRBJ1-2, the V gene TRBV5-1; D is ambiguous. Trimming removed 7 bases from V and 7 bases from J, with 8 bases in between. Germline CDR1 and CDR2: SGHRS and YFSETQ. The CDR3 is 10 amino acids. CDR3 sequence (DNA): TGCGCCAGCCGCGGAGGTGGCTACACCTTC. Its protein product is CASRGGGYTF.

Only a few counts were recorded for this clone. This chain joins TRBV7-3 and TRBJ1-1; the D is unclear. Germline assignment: CDR1 SGHTA and CDR2 FQGTGA. The CDR3 is 13 amino acids. V was pared by 2 bases and J by 0 bases, with 4 bases between. The CDR3 DNA reads TGTGCCAGCAGCTTACACATGAACACTGAAGCTTTCTTT. Translating gives CASSLHMNTEAFF.

The rearrangement joins TRBV10-1 to TRBJ2-5, with TRBD1 identical over 7 bases. The CDR3 sequence is 13 residues long. Looked up from germline, CDR1 is WNHNN and CDR2 is SYGVQD (reference sequence). V was clipped by 5 bases and J by 2 bases; unmatched bases: 2. The chain's CDR3 is CASSPGQQETQYF. CDR3 nucleotides: TGCGCCAGCAGTCCGGGACAGCAAGAGACCCAGTACTTC.